The next 27 T cell receptor beta chains were all read from a single sample in a study of shared clonotypes between healthy human individuals. Generated by immunoSEQ multiplex PCR, the TCRdb table keeps only in-frame clones and is missing some. Of 900,000 to 1,200,000 clones in the sample, 75% to 85% were seen once. Sequencing was carried out using memory CD4+ T cells from PBMCs. This sample's subset: CD45RA-negative fraction. These receptors originate from a man younger than 35 in good health. Some clones in this sample may be carry-over from other donors' samples.

This clone was seen a single time. The V gene is TRBV7-2, the J gene TRBJ1-2; D gene ambiguous. V gave up 5 bases and J gave up 2 bases, with 15 bases separating them. The CDR3 loop spans 15 amino acids. The germline V gene encodes CDR1 SGHTA and CDR2 FQGNSA. The CDR3 here is CASSPAETQNYGYTF. The CDR3 DNA follows: TGTGCCAGCAGCCCGGCCGAAACCCAAAACTATGGCTACACCTTC. Full variable domain (missing parts from reference TRBV7-2 and TRBJ1-2): GAGVSQSPSNKVTEKGKDVELRCDPISGHTALYWYRQSLGQGLEFLIYFQGNSAPDKSGLPSDRFSAERTGGSVSTLTIQRTQQEDSAVYLCASSPAETQNYGYTFGSGTRLTVV.

CDR3 bases: TGTGCCAGCAGCCGACAGCCAGACAGAAACTACGAGCAGTACTTC. It yields the protein CASSRQPDRNYEQYF. The chain is built from TRBV11-1 and TRBJ2-7; the D gene is possibly TRBD1 (5 bases). V was cut by 5 bases and J by 3 bases, with 17 bases left in between. There are 15 residues in the CDR3. Germline values: CDR1 SGHAT, CDR2 FQDESV (reference sequence). The whole variable domain, filled in from reference TRBV11-1 and TRBJ2-7, reads EAEVAQSPRYKITEKSQAVAFWCDPISGHATLYWYRQILGQGPELLVQFQDESVVDDSQLPKDRFSAERLKGVDSTLKIQPAELGDSAMYLCASSRQPDRNYEQYFGPGTRLTVT.

The chain is built from TRBV19 and TRBJ2-2; D uncertain. The CDR3 length is 16 residues. Germline values: CDR1 LNHDA, CDR2 SQIVND (reference sequence). V was cut by 1 base and J by 0 bases, with 9 bases left in between. DNA of the CDR3: TGTGCCAGTAGTATAGGGCATACCACGAACACCGGGGAGCTGTTTTTT. Encoded protein: CASSIGHTTNTGELFF.

This clone was detected a few times. The genes are TRBV5-1 and TRBJ1-3; a weak D match, TRBD1 (6 bases). Germline assignment: CDR1 SGHRS and CDR2 YFSETQ. Trimming removed 0 bases from V and 4 bases from J, with 14 bases in between. The CDR3 is 16 residues long. Written as DNA, the CDR3 is TGCGCCAGCAGCTTGGCCTTGACAGGTCCCGGAAACACCATATATTTT. Amino acid sequence: CASSLALTGPGNTIYF.

The chain recombines TRBV7-2 with TRBJ2-4; D is undetermined. CDR1 and CDR2 (germline): SGHTA, FQGNSA. The CDR3 loop spans 14 amino acids. The ends were cut back, 5 bases at V and 7 bases at J, with 15 bases in the middle. In DNA, the CDR3 is TGTGCCAGCAGCACCTCGGGTGGGTGGAACATTCAGTACTTC. This sequence encodes CASSTSGGWNIQYF. Full variable domain (rest looked up from reference TRBV7-2 and TRBJ2-4): GAGVSQSPSNKVTEKGKDVELRCDPISGHTALYWYRQSLGQGLEFLIYFQGNSAPDKSGLPSDRFSAERTGGSVSTLTIQRTQQEDSAVYLCASSTSGGWNIQYFGAGTRLSVL.

This clone has just one count. This chain connects TRBV11-2 to TRBJ2-1, with 9 positions matching TRBD1. V shed 5 bases, J shed 3 bases, and the junction held 8 bases outside the gene matches. CDR1 and CDR2 from the germline V gene are SGHAT and FQNNGV. The CDR3 totals 16 residues. CDR3 residues: CASSQPGQGNYNEQFF. CDR3 nucleotides: TGTGCCAGCAGCCAGCCGGGACAGGGCAACTACAATGAGCAGTTCTTC.

J is TRBJ2-3 and V is TRBV29-1, with no clear D. Trimming pared 1 base from V and 2 bases from J, leaving 7 bases between. This CDR3 has 13 residues. Germline CDR1 SQVTM, CDR2 ANQGSEA. The CDR3 bases are TGCAGCGTTGAAGTTTTCACCACAGATACGCAGTATTTT. It translates to CSVEVFTTDTQYF.

The chain recombines TRBV2 with TRBJ1-1; D unresolved. There are 14 residues in the CDR3. Germline V gene data show CDR1 as SNHLY and CDR2 as FYNNEI. V lost 3 bases and J 4 bases, leaving 12 bases between the germline ends. The CDR3 bases are TGTGCCAGCAGTGAGATGTACACGTCCACTGAAGCTTTCTTT. Its protein product is CASSEMYTSTEAFF.

The J gene is TRBJ1-1, the V gene TRBV25-1; D call uncertain. With 3 bases removed from V and 6 bases from J, the gap between germline ends came to 14 bases. The CDR3 contains 14 residues. The V gene's germline CDR1 is MGHDK and CDR2 SYGVNS. DNA for the CDR3: TGTGCCAGCAGTGATAAACTAGGGAGGCCTGAAGCTTTCTTT. Protein product: CASSDKLGRPEAFF.

The genes are TRBV6-1 and TRBJ1-1; no reliable D call. V lost 8 bases and J 5 bases, leaving 6 bases between the germline ends. Looked up from germline, CDR1 is MNHNS and CDR2 is SASEGT. This CDR3 is 10 amino acids long. The CDR3 nucleotides read TGTGCCAGCGCTAGGACTGAAGCTTTCTTT. Amino acids: CASARTEAFF.

V usage is TRBV5-8 and J usage is TRBJ1-1, with D unresolved. This CDR3 contains 13 residues. Trimming shortened V by 1 base and J by 7 bases, and 11 bases separated the two germline ends. Germline V gene lookup returns CDR1 SGHTS and CDR2 YDEGEE. The chain's CDR3 is CASSLFIGGEAFF. CDR3 nucleotides: TGTGCCAGCAGCTTGTTCATAGGTGGTGAAGCTTTCTTT.

The chain joins TRBV11-2 to TRBJ2-1; 8 bases are shared with TRBD2. The V gene end was trimmed by 1 base and the J gene end by 7 bases; junction bases not matched to a gene: 9. The CDR3 has 16 amino acids. The germline CDR1 and CDR2 sequences are SGHAT and FQNNGV. CDR3 loop: CASSLVLPGGRNEQFF. The CDR3 DNA reads as TGTGCCAGCAGCTTAGTCCTTCCGGGAGGGAGGAATGAGCAGTTCTTC.

The chain employs TRBV30 and TRBJ2-2; D is ambiguous. This CDR3 region has 13 residues. The V and J ends lost 3 bases and 2 bases respectively, with 7 bases between them. Per germline, CDR1 GTSNPN and CDR2 SVGIG (reference sequence). The CDR3 DNA is TGTGCCTGGAGCGGGTCTAACACCGGGGAGCTGTTTTTT. Residues: CAWSGSNTGELFF.

The chain combines TRBV7-2 with TRBJ2-7; D unclear. CDR3 length equals 13 residues. Germline values: CDR1 SGHTA, CDR2 FQGNSA. Trimming cost V 1 base and J 4 bases, with 8 bases left between them. The CDR3 region has the DNA TGTGCCAGCAGCTTAGACAATAAGTACGAGCAGTACTTC. This codes for CASSLDNKYEQYF.

The chain carries TRBV18 and TRBJ2-5; 8 nucleotides match TRBD2. Losses at the gene ends were 0 bases for V and 4 bases for J; bases not matched to a gene: 4. This CDR3 region has 15 residues. Germline CDR1 reads KGHSH; CDR2 reads LQKENI. The CDR3 nucleotides read TGTGCCAGCTCACCACCCAGCGGGAGAGGAGAGACCCAGTACTTC. It codes for CASSPPSGRGETQYF.

Details on this clone: A much larger clone differs by one base, so this may be a read error. The J gene is TRBJ2-7, the V gene TRBV5-1; weak D call: TRBD1 (6 bases). The germline V gene encodes CDR1 SGHRS and CDR2 YFSETQ. CDR3 size: 15 residues. DNA of the CDR3: TGCACCAGCAGCCCCGGGACACCCTGGAGCTACGAGCAGTACTTC. Residues: CTSSPGTPWSYEQYF.

The gene calls are TRBV5-6 and TRBJ2-6, with TRBD1 matching 9 bases. CDR1 and CDR2 (germline): SGHDT, YYEEEE. The V gene end was trimmed by 1 base and the J gene end by 6 bases; junction bases not matched to a gene: 5. CDR3 length: 16 amino acids. The CDR3 reads CASSLFGTGMANVLTF. The CDR3 DNA reads TGTGCCAGCAGCTTGTTTGGGACAGGGATGGCCAACGTCCTGACTTTC.

This sequence joins TRBV5-1 and TRBJ2-3, with 11 bases aligning to TRBD2. The CDR3 runs to 15 residues. Trimming cost V 4 bases and J 4 bases; bases outside gene matches: 5. Germline CDR1 and CDR2: SGHRS and YFSETQ. CDR3 residues: CASSQGLAEADTQYF. The CDR3 DNA reads as TGCGCCAGCAGCCAGGGACTAGCGGAGGCAGATACGCAGTATTTT.

The chain is built from TRBV6-5 and TRBJ1-2; possibly TRBD1 for D (5 bases). The CDR3 runs to 16 residues. CDR1 is MNHEY, CDR2 SVGAGI, per germline. With 3 bases removed from V and 4 bases from J, the gap between germline ends came to 18 bases. The CDR3 DNA is TGTGCCAGCAGTTATGCTCGTGGGGGAGAAGGCTATGGCTACACCTTC. Protein sequence: CASSYARGGEGYGYTF.

This chain uses TRBV5-1 with TRBJ2-2; 10 bases are shared with TRBD2. Germline CDR1 is SGHRS and CDR2 is YFSETQ. CDR3 length: 18 residues. The V gene end was trimmed by 4 bases and the J gene end by 4 bases; junction bases not matched to a gene: 13. CDR3 sequence reads: CASSQNPRTSGVTGELFF. CDR3 DNA: TGCGCCAGCAGCCAGAACCCCAGGACTAGCGGAGTCACCGGGGAGCTGTTTTTT.

The gene calls are TRBV2 and TRBJ2-7; TRBD2 is a possible D gene (6 bases). V lost 5 bases and J 2 bases, leaving 10 bases between the germline ends. This CDR3 has 13 amino acids. Germline lookup yields CDR1 SNHLY and CDR2 FYNNEI. CDR3: CASSRGTTYEQYF. In nucleotides, the CDR3 is TGTGCCAGCAGTCGCGGGACCACCTACGAGCAGTACTTC.

Regarding this clone: The identical CDR3 is also encoded by other nucleotide sequences in the sample. The chain has TRBV28 and TRBJ1-1; D possibly corresponds to TRBD1 (5 bases). Trimming left V 8 bases short and J 1 base short, with 5 bases between. CDR1 and CDR2 (germline): MDHEN, SYDVKM. This CDR3 is 11 amino acids long. CDR3 sequence reads: CASGGNTEAFF. The CDR3 bases are TGTGCCAGCGGGGGGAACACTGAAGCTTTCTTT. Based on the CDR3 plus reference TRBV28 and TRBJ1-1, the full variable domain is DVKVTQSSRYLVKRTGEKVFLECVQDMDHENMFWYRQDPGLGLRLIYFSYDVKMKEKGDIPEGYSVSREKKERFSLILESASTNQTSMYLCASGGNTEAFFGQGTRLTVV.

This clone was detected once. This sequence joins TRBV7-8 and TRBJ2-1; TRBD2 matches 13 bases. CDR3 size: 15 residues. Looked up from germline, CDR1 is SGHVS and CDR2 is FQNEAQ. V lost 5 bases and J lost 9; bases outside the gene matches: 7. The CDR3 is CASSGGTSGMGEQFF. The DNA of the CDR3 is TGTGCCAGCAGCGGCGGGACTAGCGGGATGGGTGAGCAGTTCTTC. Looking up the rest from reference TRBV7-8 and TRBJ2-1 gives the full variable domain: GAGVSQSPRYKVAKRGQDVALRCDPISGHVSLFWYQQALGQGPEFLTYFQNEAQLDKSGLPSDRFFAERPEGSVSTLKIQRTQQEDSAVYLCASSGGTSGMGEQFFGPGTRLTVL.

The chain links TRBV11-1 to TRBJ2-3, with 7 nucleotides matching TRBD1. The V gene end was trimmed by 3 bases and the J gene end by 1 base; junction bases not matched to a gene: 1. Germline CDR1 SGHAT, CDR2 FQDESV (reference sequence). The CDR3 contains 14 residues. The CDR3 nucleotides read TGTGCCAGCAGCTTTAGGGGGCGCACAGATACGCAGTATTTT. It translates to CASSFRGRTDTQYF.

This chain links TRBV30 with TRBJ2-5; TRBD2 matches at 16 bases. The V gene end was trimmed by 3 bases and the J gene end by 7 bases; junction bases not matched to a gene: 17. Germline CDR1 and CDR2: GTSNPN and SVGIG (reference sequence). This CDR3 contains 19 residues. For the CDR3, the DNA is TGTGCCTGGAGGGGACTGTTGGGGACTAGCGGGAGGGCCGAGGGGACCCAGTACTTC. Protein product: CAWRGLLGTSGRAEGTQYF.

The sample holds one count of this clone. The chain uses TRBV10-3 and TRBJ2-7; weak D call: TRBD2 (6 bases). Deletions cut 10 bases from V and 4 bases from J, with 14 bases between. CDR1 is ENHRY and CDR2 is SYGVKD in the germline V gene. There are 12 residues in the CDR3. CDR3: CATRPGEYEQYF. CDR3 DNA: TGTGCCACCCGACCGGGGGAATACGAGCAGTACTTC.

The rearrangement joins TRBV18 to TRBJ1-2; D is unclear. The V end was cut by 5 bases, the J end by 3 bases, with 13 bases between. The CDR3 is made up of 14 amino acids. Per the germline V gene, CDR1 is KGHSH and CDR2 is LQKENI. The chain's CDR3 is CASSAVETDYGYTF. The CDR3 DNA is TGTGCCAGCTCAGCCGTGGAGACTGACTATGGCTACACCTTC.